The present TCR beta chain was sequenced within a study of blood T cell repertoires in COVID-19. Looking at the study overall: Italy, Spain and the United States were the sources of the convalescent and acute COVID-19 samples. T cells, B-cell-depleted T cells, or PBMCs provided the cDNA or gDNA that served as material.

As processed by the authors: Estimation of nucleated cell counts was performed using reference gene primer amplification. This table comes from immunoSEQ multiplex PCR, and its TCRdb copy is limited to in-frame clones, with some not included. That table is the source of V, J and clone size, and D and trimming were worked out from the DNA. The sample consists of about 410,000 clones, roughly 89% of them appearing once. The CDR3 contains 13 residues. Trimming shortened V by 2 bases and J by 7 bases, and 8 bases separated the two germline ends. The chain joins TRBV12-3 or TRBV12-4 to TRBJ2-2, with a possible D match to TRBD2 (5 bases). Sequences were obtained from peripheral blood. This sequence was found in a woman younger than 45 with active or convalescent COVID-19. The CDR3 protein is CASSLIEGGELFF. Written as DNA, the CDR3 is TGTGCCAGCAGTTTAATAGAGGGCGGGGAGCTGTTTTTT.